What follows is one T cell receptor (beta chain) and its context. Trimming cost V 5 bases and J 2 bases; bases outside gene matches: 6. Germline assignment: CDR1 GTSNPN and CDR2 SVGIG (reference sequence). CDR3 size: 14 residues. This specimen belongs to a study of blood T cell repertoires in COVID-19. Whole-study context: Spain, Italy and the United States supplied samples that represented acute and convalescent COVID-19. T cells, B-cell-depleted T cells, or PBMCs provided the cDNA or gDNA that served as material.

Assay used: immunoSEQ multiplex PCR; TCRdb lists only in-frame clones, some missing. There are about 44,000 clones in the sample; approximately 70% occur only once, and approximately 60% lies in the top ten. V gene TRBV30 combines with J gene TRBJ2-1, with 7 bases that match TRBD2. The receptor was isolated from a man older than 75 with acute or convalescent COVID-19. The specimen sequenced was peripheral blood. The CDR3 here is CAWSGTIAYNEQFF. CDR3 DNA sequence: TGTGCCTGGTCCGGGACTATCGCCTACAATGAGCAGTTCTTC.